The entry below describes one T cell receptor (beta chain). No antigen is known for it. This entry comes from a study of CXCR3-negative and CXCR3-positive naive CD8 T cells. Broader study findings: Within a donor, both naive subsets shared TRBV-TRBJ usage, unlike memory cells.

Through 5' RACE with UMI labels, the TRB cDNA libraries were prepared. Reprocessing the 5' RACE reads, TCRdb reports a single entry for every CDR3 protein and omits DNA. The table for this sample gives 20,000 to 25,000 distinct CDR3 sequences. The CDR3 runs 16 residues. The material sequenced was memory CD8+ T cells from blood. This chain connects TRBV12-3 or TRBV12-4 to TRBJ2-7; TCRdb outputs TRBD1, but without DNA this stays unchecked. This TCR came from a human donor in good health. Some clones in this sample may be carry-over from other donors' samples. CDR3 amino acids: CASSLLRTGSDYEQYF.